This T cell receptor (beta chain) was sequenced in a study of blood T cell repertoires in COVID-19. Study-level information: Both acute and convalescent COVID-19 samples were obtained from the United States, Italy and Spain. Sources were T cells, B-cell-depleted T cells, or PBMCs; the material itself was cDNA or gDNA.

Per the original data handling: Amplification from reference gene primers served as the basis for estimated nucleated cell counts. The table came from immunoSEQ multiplex PCR; TCRdb's copy has only in-frame clones and leaves some out. V, J and clone size reflect that table, while D and trimming were determined from the DNA. Among fewer than 200,000 clones listed, around 80% were seen once. Germline CDR1 reads MNHEY; CDR2 reads SVGAGI. J gave up 5 bases and V 6 bases, and 3 bases lay outside the gene matches. This CDR3 comprises 13 residues. Sequenced material: peripheral blood. The origin of this receptor is a man aged 55 to 69 with acute or convalescent COVID-19. The V and J genes are TRBV6-5 and TRBJ1-4, with TRBD1 matching over 7 bases. The CDR3 region is CASRTGPNEKLFF. CDR3 sequence (DNA): TGTGCCAGCAGGACAGGGCCAAATGAAAAACTGTTTTTT.